These 17 T cell receptor beta chains came from one sample sequenced in a study of CD8 T cells in ankylosing spondylitis. TCRdb fed the 5' RACE reads into MiXCR, producing one record per CDR3 protein. The data show 9,500 to 10,000 distinct CDR3 sequences, 6% seen once. Sequencing input: blood, either unsorted or a sorted T cell fraction (not recorded which). The receptor source for this set is a female donor with ankylosing spondylitis or in good health (not recorded which).

This clonotype occurred many times. J is TRBJ1-2 and V is TRBV9; TRBD1 aligns across 7 bases. The germline V gene has CDR1 SGDLS and CDR2 YYNGEE. The trim removed 3 bases at V and 8 bases at J, leaving 7 bases unmatched. This CDR3 is built from 13 residues. The DNA for the CDR3 is TGTGCCAGCAGCGCCGGACAGGAATACGGCTACACCTTC. This encodes CASSAGQEYGYTF.

This clonotype has a count of ten or more. The chain uses TRBV9 and TRBJ2-3, with a possible D match to TRBD1 (5 bases). Germline V gene lookup returns CDR1 SGDLS and CDR2 YYNGEE. The CDR3 totals 15 residues. The V end was cut by 0 bases, the J end by 4 bases, with 12 bases between. The CDR3 region is CASSVGGRDADTQYF. Here the CDR3 DNA reads TGTGCCAGCAGCGTAGGAGGCAGGGATGCAGATACGCAGTATTTT.

Ten or more counts support this clonotype. The chain uses TRBV9 and TRBJ2-1, with D possibly matching TRBD2 (6 bases). There are 15 residues in the CDR3. Trimming removed 0 bases from V and 2 bases from J, with 9 bases in between. Germline V gene lookup returns CDR1 SGDLS and CDR2 YYNGEE. CDR3 in DNA: TGTGCCAGCAGCGTAGTCCCGGGAGCCTACAATGAGCAGTTCTTC. As protein: CASSVVPGAYNEQFF.

At least ten counts were recorded for this clonotype. This chain links TRBV9 with TRBJ1-5; tentative D call: TRBD1 (5 bases). V dropped 0 bases and J dropped 3 bases, with 10 bases sitting between them. The length of the CDR3 is 15 residues. Germline lookup yields CDR1 SGDLS and CDR2 YYNGEE. The CDR3 sequence is CASSVDGGANQPQHF. In DNA, the CDR3 is TGTGCCAGCAGCGTAGATGGGGGAGCCAATCAGCCCCAGCATTTT.

In this sample, this clonotype turned up many times. V and J are TRBV9 and TRBJ2-2, with TRBD2 identical over 11 bases. The CDR3 loop spans 15 amino acids. CDR1 and CDR2 (germline): SGDLS, YYNGEE. Trimming at V came to 5 bases and at J to 4 bases, leaving 4 bases not matched to a gene. The CDR3 sequence is CASSTGTSGTGELFF. The CDR3 DNA sequence: TGTGCCAGCAGTACCGGGACTAGCGGCACCGGGGAGCTGTTTTTT.

This clonotype is judged medium-sized. This chain joins TRBV9 and TRBJ2-5; 7 bases are a match to TRBD1. The CDR3 sequence is 14 residues long. Trimming removed 0 bases from V and 3 bases from J; junction bases left unmatched: 2. Germline V gives CDR1 SGDLS, CDR2 YYNGEE. Here the CDR3 reads CASSVEGAEETQYF. The CDR3 DNA sequence: TGTGCCAGCAGCGTAGAGGGGGCCGAAGAGACCCAGTACTTC.

This clonotype has at least ten counts. The chain uses TRBV9 and TRBJ2-3; 7 bases are a match to TRBD2. The CDR3 has 17 amino acids. With 0 bases clipped from V and 2 bases from J, the junction kept 9 bases outside the gene matches. Germline values: CDR1 SGDLS, CDR2 YYNGEE. DNA of the CDR3: TGTGCCAGCAGCGTAGACGGGGGGACGACGGTCACAGATACGCAGTATTTT. It is translated as CASSVDGGTTVTDTQYF. Combining the CDR3 with reference TRBV9 and TRBJ2-3 gives the whole variable domain DSGVTQTPKHLITATGQRVTLRCSPRSGDLSVYWYQQSLDQGLQFLIQYYNGEERAKGNILERFSAQQFPDLHSELNLSSLELGDSALYFCASSVDGGTTVTDTQYFGPGTRLTVL.

Relative to its sample, this clonotype is medium-sized. The V gene is TRBV9, the J gene TRBJ1-1, with TRBD1 identical over 8 bases. This CDR3 contains 15 residues. Looked up from germline, CDR1 is SGDLS and CDR2 is YYNGEE. V was clipped by 3 bases and J by 4 bases; unmatched bases: 8. The chain's CDR3 is CASSANRQGTTEAFF. Written as DNA, the CDR3 is TGTGCCAGCAGCGCCAACCGACAGGGGACCACTGAAGCTTTCTTT.

This clonotype was counted at least ten times. The chain employs TRBV9 and TRBJ1-1, with 7 positions matching TRBD1. The CDR3 sequence is 14 residues long. Germline V lookup: CDR1 SGDLS, CDR2 YYNGEE. Germline trimming cut 2 bases from V and 6 bases from J; bases unmatched to any gene: 7. The CDR3 region has the DNA TGTGCCAGCAGCGTGCAGGGGGAAGGGGCTGAAGCTTTCTTT. This translates into CASSVQGEGAEAFF.

Of note for this clonotype: This may arise from a read error, as a much more abundant clone is one base away. V usage is TRBV9 and J usage is TRBJ1-1; D unresolved. The CDR3 length is 14 residues. Trimming took 0 bases from V and 1 from J, leaving 7 bases between them. Germline V gene sequence: CDR1 SGDLS, CDR2 YYNGEE. The CDR3 DNA reads TGTGCCAGCAGCGTAGTGTCCGGGAACACTGAAGCTTTCTTT. Amino acids: CASSVVSGNTEAFF.

V usage is TRBV9 and J usage is TRBJ2-1; no reliable D call. Looked up from germline, CDR1 is SGDLS and CDR2 is YYNGEE. The ends were cut back, 1 base at V and 9 bases at J, with 14 bases in the middle. There are 14 residues in the CDR3. The CDR3 DNA is TGTGCCAGCAGCGTAACCCTCAGTTTGAGTGAGCAGTTCTTC. It is translated as CASSVTLSLSEQFF.

This clonotype was found a few times. V usage is TRBV9 and J usage is TRBJ2-5, with D maybe TRBD1 (5 bases). Germline values: CDR1 SGDLS, CDR2 YYNGEE. There are 15 residues in the CDR3. Deletions cut 2 bases from V and 2 bases from J, with 13 bases between. CDR3 region: CASSVGHSPQETQYF. The CDR3 DNA is TGTGCCAGCAGCGTCGGACATTCCCCTCAAGAGACCCAGTACTTC.

The chain carries TRBV9 and TRBJ2-7; either TRBD1 or TRBD2 may fit D (5 bases each). Trimming took off 2 bases at V and 6 bases at J, with 12 bases between the two ends. Germline CDR1 is SGDLS and CDR2 is YYNGEE. This CDR3 spans 13 amino acids. CDR3 loop: CASSVWPGREQYF. The CDR3 DNA reads as TGTGCCAGCAGCGTTTGGCCGGGACGCGAGCAGTACTTC.

This sequence joins TRBV9 and TRBJ2-3, with a possible D match to TRBD2 (7 bases). This CDR3 comprises 15 residues. Germline assignment: CDR1 SGDLS and CDR2 YYNGEE. The germline V and J ends were trimmed by 0 bases and 5 bases, with 13 bases remaining between them. CDR3 amino acids: CASSVDGGAGDTQYF. The DNA of the CDR3 is TGTGCCAGCAGCGTAGATGGGGGGGCAGGAGATACGCAGTATTTT.

This clonotype occurred many times. The chain employs TRBV9 and TRBJ1-1; 9 bases line up with TRBD1. CDR1 and CDR2 from the germline V gene are SGDLS and YYNGEE. The CDR3 is 16 amino acids. V dropped 1 base and J dropped 1; count of bases not matched to a gene: 5. As DNA, the CDR3 is TGTGCCAGCAGCGTATTACGGACAGGGGAGAACACTGAAGCTTTCTTT. This gives the protein CASSVLRTGENTEAFF.

This clonotype is medium-sized within its sample. The genes are TRBV9 and TRBJ2-7, with D possibly matching TRBD2 (7 bases). Germline values: CDR1 SGDLS, CDR2 YYNGEE. The CDR3 is 16 amino acids. The germline V and J ends were trimmed by 4 bases and 3 bases, with 20 bases remaining between them. The CDR3 nucleotides read TGTGCCAGCAGCCCATCACATGGCGGGGGCTACTACGAGCAGTACTTC. Translating it yields CASSPSHGGGYYEQYF.

This clonotype was detected many times. The rearrangement joins TRBV9 to TRBJ1-1; 9 bases are a match to TRBD1. The trim removed 4 bases at V and 3 bases at J, leaving 13 bases unmatched. CDR1 and CDR2 from the germline V gene are SGDLS and YYNGEE. The CDR3 contains 17 residues. CDR3: CASSINRDRAADTEAFF. The CDR3 DNA is TGTGCCAGCAGCATAAACCGGGACAGGGCAGCCGACACTGAAGCTTTCTTT.